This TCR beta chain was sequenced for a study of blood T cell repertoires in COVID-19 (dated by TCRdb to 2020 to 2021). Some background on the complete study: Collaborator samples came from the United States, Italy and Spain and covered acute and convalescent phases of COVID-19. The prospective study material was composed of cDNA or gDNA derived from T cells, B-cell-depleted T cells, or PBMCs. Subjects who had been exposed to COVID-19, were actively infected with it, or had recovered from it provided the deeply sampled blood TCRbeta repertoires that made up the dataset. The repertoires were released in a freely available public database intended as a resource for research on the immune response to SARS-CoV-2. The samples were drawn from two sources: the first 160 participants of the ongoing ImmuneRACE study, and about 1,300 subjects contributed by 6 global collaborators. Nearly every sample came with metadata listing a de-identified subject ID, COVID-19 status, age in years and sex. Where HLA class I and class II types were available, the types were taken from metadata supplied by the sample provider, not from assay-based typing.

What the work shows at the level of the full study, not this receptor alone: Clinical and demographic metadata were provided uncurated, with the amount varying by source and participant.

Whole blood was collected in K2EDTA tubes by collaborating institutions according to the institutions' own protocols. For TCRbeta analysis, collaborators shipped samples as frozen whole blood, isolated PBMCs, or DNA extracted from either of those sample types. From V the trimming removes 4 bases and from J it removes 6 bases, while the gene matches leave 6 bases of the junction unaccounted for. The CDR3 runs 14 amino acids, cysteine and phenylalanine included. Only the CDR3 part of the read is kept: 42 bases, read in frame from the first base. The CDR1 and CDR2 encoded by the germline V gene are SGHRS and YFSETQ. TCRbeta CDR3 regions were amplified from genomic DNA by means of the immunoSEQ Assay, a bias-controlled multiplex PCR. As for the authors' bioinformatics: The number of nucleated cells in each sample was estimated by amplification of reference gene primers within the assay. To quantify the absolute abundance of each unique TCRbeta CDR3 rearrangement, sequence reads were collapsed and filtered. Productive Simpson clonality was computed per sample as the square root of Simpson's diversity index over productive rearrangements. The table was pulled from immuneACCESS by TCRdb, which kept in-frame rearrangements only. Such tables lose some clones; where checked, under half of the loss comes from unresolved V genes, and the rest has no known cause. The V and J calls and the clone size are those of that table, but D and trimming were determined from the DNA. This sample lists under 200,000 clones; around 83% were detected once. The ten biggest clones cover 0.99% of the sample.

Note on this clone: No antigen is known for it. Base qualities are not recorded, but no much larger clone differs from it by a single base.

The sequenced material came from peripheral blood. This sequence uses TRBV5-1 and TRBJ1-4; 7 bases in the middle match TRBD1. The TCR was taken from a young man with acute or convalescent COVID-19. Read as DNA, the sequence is TGCGCCAGCAGCCCCGGGACAGTAGATGAAAAACTGTTTTTT. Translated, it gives CASSPGTVDEKLFF.